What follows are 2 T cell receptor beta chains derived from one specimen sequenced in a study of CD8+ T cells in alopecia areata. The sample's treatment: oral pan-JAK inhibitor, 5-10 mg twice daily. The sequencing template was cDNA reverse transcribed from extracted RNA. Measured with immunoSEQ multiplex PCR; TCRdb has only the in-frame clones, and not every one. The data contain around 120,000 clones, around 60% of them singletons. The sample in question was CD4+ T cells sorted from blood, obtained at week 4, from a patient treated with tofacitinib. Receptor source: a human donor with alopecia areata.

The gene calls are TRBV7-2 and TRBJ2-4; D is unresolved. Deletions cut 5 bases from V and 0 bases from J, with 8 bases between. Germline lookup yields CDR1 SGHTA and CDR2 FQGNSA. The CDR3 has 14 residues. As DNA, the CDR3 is TGTGCCAGCAGCCCGGACCTAGCCAAAAACATTCAGTACTTC. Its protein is CASSPDLAKNIQYF.

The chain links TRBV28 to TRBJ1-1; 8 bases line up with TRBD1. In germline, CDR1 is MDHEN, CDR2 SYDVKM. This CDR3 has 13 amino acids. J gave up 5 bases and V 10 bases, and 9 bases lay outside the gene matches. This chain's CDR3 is CATYRGGGTEAFF. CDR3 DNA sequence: TGTGCCACTTACAGGGGGGGAGGAACTGAAGCTTTCTTT.